This T cell receptor (beta chain) stems from a study of T cell repertoires in cytomegalovirus infection. As for the study in general: Shared public TCR beta signatures pointed to both CMV infection and a matching HLA type. The study, taken as a whole, reports: The cumulative frequency of public TCR beta families distinguished individuals who carried CMV together with the relevant HLA. In two of eight donors, the top clonotype was HLA-C-restricted CMV-specific.

Worth noting for this clonotype: As yet, its antigen is unknown.

MiXCR, run by TCRdb on the reads, gives a single entry per CDR3 protein. The table records approximately 500,000 distinct CDR3 sequences, 11% of them present only once. In germline, CDR1 is MNHNY, CDR2 SVGAGI (reference sequence). This CDR3 region has 21 residues. After removal of 7 bases from V and 0 bases from J, the junction contained 25 bases not matched to a gene. The V gene is TRBV6-6, the J gene TRBJ2-3, with 7 positions matching TRBD2. The clonotype was recovered from a human donor in good health (CMV status not recorded). Some clones in this sample may be carry-over from other donors' samples. The material sequenced was PBMCs. CDR3 region: CASIRTMWYGGRSTSTDTQYF. CDR3 in DNA: TGTGCCAGCATTCGGACCATGTGGTACGGGGGGAGATCTACTAGCACAGATACGCAGTATTTT.